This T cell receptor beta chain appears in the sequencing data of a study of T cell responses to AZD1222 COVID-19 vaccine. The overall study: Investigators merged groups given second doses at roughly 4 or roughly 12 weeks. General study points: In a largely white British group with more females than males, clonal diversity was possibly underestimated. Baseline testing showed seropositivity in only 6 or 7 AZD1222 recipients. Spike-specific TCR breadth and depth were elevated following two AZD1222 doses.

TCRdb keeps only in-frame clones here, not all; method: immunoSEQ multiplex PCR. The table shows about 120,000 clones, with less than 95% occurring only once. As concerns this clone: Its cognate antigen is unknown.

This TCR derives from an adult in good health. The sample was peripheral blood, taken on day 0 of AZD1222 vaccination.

The CDR3 loop reads CAWRGQGRSYGYTF. CDR3 coding DNA: TGTGCCTGGAGGGGTCAGGGAAGATCCTATGGCTACACCTTC. The chain uses TRBV30 and TRBJ1-2; TRBD1 might be the D (5 bases). Germline CDR1 GTSNPN, CDR2 SVGIG (reference sequence). The CDR3 is made up of 14 amino acids. V was shortened by 3 bases and J by 4 bases, with 15 bases between the two germline ends. The full variable domain, with the rest looked up from reference TRBV30 and TRBJ1-2, is SQTIHQWPATLVQPVGSPLSLECTVEGTSNPNLYWYRQAAGRGLQLLFYSVGIGQISSEVPQNLSASRPQDRQFILSSKKLLLSDSGFYLCAWRGQGRSYGYTFGSGTRLTVV.